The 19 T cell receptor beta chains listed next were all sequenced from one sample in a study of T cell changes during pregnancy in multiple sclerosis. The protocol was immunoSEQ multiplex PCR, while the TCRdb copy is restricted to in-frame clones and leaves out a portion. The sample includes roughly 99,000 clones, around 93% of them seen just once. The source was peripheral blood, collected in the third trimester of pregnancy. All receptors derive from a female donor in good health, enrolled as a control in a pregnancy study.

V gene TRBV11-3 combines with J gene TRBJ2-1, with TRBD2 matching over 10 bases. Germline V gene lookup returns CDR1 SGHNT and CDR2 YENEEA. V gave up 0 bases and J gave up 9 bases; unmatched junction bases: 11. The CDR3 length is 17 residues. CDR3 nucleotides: TGTGCCAGCAGCTTAGATGGAACTAGCGGGGTTTTTGGTGAGCAGTTCTTC. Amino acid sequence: CASSLDGTSGVFGEQFF. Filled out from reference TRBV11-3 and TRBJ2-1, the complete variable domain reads EAGVVQSPRYKIIEKKQPVAFWCNPISGHNTLYWYLQNLGQGPELLIRYENEEAVDDSQLPKDRFSAERLKGVDSTLKIQPAELGDSAVYLCASSLDGTSGVFGEQFFGPGTRLTVL.

The CDR3 coding sequence is TGCGCCAGCAGCCCCACAGGGGGCAATCAGCCCCAGCATTTT. This sequence encodes CASSPTGGNQPQHF. The gene calls are TRBV5-1 and TRBJ1-5, with 7 nucleotides matching TRBD1. The CDR3 sequence is 14 residues long. From germline, CDR1 is SGHRS and CDR2 YFSETQ. J gave up 2 bases and V 4 bases, and 3 bases lay outside the gene matches.

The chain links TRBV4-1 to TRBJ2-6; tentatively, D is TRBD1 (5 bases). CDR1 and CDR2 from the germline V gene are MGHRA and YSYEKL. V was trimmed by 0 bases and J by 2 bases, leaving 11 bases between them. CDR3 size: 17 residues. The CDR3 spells CASSQERGQPGANVLTF. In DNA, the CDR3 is TGCGCCAGCAGCCAAGAGCGTGGACAACCTGGGGCCAACGTCCTGACTTTC.

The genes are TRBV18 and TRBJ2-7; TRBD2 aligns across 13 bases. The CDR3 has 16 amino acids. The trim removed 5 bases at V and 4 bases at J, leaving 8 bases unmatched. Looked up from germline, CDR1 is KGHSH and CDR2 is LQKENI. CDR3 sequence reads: CASSAGLAGEGYEQYF. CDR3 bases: TGTGCCAGCTCAGCCGGACTAGCGGGAGAGGGGTACGAGCAGTACTTC.

The CDR3, as DNA: TGCGCCAGCAGCTGGAGCGGGGGGGGCTCTGGGGCCAACGTCCTGACTTTC. Its translation: CASSWSGGGSGANVLTF. The chain is built from TRBV5-1 and TRBJ2-6; 10 nucleotides agree with TRBD2. The CDR3 loop spans 17 amino acids. V dropped 3 bases and J dropped 0; count of bases not matched to a gene: 3. Germline V gives CDR1 SGHRS, CDR2 YFSETQ.

The CDR3 here is CASSAGGAAGELFF. The CDR3 coding sequence is TGTGCCAGCAGCGCCGGGGGGGCAGCCGGGGAGCTGTTTTTT. The J gene is TRBJ2-2, the V gene TRBV9, with 8 bases identical to TRBD2. Trimming at V came to 3 bases and at J to 6 bases, leaving 4 bases not matched to a gene. CDR3 length: 14 residues. CDR1 SGDLS and CDR2 YYNGEE come from the germline V gene. Drawing the rest from reference TRBV9 and TRBJ2-2, the complete variable domain is DSGVTQTPKHLITATGQRVTLRCSPRSGDLSVYWYQQSLDQGLQFLIQYYNGEERAKGNILERFSAQQFPDLHSELNLSSLELGDSALYFCASSAGGAAGELFFGEGSRLTVL.

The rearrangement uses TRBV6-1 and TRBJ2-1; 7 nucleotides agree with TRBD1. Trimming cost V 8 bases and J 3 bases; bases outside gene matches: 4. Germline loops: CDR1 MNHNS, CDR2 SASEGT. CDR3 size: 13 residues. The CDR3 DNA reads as TGTGCCAGCGGGGGACAGAACTACAATGAGCAGTTCTTC. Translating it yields CASGGQNYNEQFF.

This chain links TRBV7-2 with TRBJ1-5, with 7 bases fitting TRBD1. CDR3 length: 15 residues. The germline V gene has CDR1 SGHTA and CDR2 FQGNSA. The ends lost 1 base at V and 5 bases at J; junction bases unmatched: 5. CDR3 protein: CASSLDRGVHQPQHF. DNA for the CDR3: TGTGCCAGCAGCTTAGACAGGGGTGTACATCAGCCCCAGCATTTT.

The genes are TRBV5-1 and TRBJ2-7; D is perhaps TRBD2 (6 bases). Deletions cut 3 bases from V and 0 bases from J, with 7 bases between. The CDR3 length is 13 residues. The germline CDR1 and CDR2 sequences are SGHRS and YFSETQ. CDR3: CASSSGSSYEQYF. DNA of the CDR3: TGCGCCAGCAGCTCCGGGAGCTCCTACGAGCAGTACTTC.

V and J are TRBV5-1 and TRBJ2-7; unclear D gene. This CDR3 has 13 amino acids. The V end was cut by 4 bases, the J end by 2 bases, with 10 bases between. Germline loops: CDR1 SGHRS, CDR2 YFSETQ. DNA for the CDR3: TGCGCCAGCAGCCTCCGTGGCCCCTACGAGCAGTACTTC. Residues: CASSLRGPYEQYF.

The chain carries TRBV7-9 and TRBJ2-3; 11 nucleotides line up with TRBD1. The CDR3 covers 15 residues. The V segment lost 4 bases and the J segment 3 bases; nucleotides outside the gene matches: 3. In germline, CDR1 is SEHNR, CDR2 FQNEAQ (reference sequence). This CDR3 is CASSWTGGRTDTQYF. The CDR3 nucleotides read TGTGCCAGCAGCTGGACAGGGGGCAGGACAGATACGCAGTATTTT.

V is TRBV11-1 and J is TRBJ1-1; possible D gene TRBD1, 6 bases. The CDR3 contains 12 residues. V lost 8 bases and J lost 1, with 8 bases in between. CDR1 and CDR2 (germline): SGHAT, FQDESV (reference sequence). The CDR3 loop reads CASLGQNTEAFF. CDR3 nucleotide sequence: TGTGCCAGCCTGGGACAGAACACTGAAGCTTTCTTT.

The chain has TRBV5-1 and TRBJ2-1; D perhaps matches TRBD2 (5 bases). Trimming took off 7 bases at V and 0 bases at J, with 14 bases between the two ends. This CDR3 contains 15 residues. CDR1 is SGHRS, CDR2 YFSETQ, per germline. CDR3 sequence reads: CASRQQRSSYNEQFF. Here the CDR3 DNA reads TGCGCCAGCCGTCAACAGCGGAGCTCCTACAATGAGCAGTTCTTC. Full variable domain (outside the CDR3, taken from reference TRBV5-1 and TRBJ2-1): KAGVTQTPRYLIKTRGQQVTLSCSPISGHRSVSWYQQTPGQGLQFLFEYFSETQRNKGNFPGRFSGRQFSNSRSEMNVSTLELGDSALYLCASRQQRSSYNEQFFGPGTRLTVL.

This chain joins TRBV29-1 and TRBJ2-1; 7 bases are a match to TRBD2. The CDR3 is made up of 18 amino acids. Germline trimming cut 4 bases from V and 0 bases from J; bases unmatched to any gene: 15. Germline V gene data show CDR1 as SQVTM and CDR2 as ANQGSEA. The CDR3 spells CSVGGGSGMVSSYNEQFF. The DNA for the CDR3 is TGCAGCGTTGGGGGGGGGTCGGGGATGGTCAGCTCCTACAATGAGCAGTTCTTC.

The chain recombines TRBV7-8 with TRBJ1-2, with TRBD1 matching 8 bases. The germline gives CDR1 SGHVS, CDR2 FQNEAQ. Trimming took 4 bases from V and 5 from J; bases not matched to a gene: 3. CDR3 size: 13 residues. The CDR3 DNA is TGTGCCAGCAGCTCGGACAGGGAGTATGGCTACACCTTC. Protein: CASSSDREYGYTF.

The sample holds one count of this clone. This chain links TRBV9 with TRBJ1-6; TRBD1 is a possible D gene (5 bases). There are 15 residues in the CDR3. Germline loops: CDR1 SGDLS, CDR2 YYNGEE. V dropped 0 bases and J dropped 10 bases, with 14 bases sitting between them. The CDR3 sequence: CASSVEEGLGSPLHF. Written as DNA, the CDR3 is TGTGCCAGCAGCGTAGAGGAGGGACTAGGATCACCCCTCCACTTT.

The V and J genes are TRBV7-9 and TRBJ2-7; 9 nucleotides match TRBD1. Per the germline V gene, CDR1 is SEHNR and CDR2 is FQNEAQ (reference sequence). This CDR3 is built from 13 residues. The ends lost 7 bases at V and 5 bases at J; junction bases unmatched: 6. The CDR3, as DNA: TGTGCCAGCACCCAGTGGACAGGGGACGAGCAGTACTTC. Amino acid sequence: CASTQWTGDEQYF.

CDR3 protein: CAISFPSGQANENIYGYTF. In DNA form, the CDR3 reads TGTGCCATCAGCTTCCCCTCCGGACAAGCAAACGAGAATATCTATGGCTACACCTTC. The rearrangement joins TRBV10-3 to TRBJ1-2, with a weak D call TRBD1 (5 bases). CDR1 and CDR2 from the germline V gene are ENHRY and SYGVKD. Trimming took off 6 bases at V and 4 bases at J, with 30 bases between the two ends. CDR3 size: 19 residues.

CDR3 amino acids: CASSIRDRGAEAFF. CDR3 in DNA: TGTGCCAGTAGTATCCGGGACAGGGGCGCTGAAGCTTTCTTT. The chain uses TRBV19 and TRBJ1-1, with 10 bases aligning to TRBD1. The CDR3 is 14 amino acids. Germline V gene lookup returns CDR1 LNHDA and CDR2 SQIVND (reference sequence). The V and J ends lost 3 bases and 6 bases, in that order; junction bases with no gene match: 4.